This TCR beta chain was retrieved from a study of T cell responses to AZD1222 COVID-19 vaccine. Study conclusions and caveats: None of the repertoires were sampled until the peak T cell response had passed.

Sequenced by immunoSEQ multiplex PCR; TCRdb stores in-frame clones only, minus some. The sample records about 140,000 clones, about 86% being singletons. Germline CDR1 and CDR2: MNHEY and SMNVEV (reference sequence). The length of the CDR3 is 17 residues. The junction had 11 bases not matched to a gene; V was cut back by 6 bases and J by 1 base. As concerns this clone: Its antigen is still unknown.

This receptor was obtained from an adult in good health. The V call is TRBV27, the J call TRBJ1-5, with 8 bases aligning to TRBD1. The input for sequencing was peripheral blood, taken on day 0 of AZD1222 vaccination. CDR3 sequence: CASRLSGGMASNQPQHF. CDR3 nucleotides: TGTGCCAGCAGACTCTCAGGGGGCATGGCGAGCAATCAGCCCCAGCATTTT.